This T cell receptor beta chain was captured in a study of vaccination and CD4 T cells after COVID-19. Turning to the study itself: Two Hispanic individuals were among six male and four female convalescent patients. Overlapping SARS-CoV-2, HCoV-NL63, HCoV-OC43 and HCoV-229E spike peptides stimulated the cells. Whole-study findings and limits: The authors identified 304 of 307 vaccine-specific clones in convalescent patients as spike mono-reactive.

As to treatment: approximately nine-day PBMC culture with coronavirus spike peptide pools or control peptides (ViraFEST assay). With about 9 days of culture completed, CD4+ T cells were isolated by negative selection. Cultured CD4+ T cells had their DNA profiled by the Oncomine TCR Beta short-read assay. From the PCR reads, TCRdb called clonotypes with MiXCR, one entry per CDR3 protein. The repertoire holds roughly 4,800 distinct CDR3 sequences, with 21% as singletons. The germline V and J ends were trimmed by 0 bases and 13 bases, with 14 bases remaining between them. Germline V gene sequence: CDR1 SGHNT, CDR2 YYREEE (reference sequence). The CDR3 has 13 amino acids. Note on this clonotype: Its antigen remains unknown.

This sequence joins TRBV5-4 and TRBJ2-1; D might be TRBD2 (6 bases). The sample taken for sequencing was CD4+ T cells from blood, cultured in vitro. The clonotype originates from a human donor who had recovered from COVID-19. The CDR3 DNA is TGTGCCAGCAGCTTGGCCGGGAGTGGAACACAGTTCTTC. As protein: CASSLAGSGTQFF.